This T cell receptor beta chain emerged from a study of cytomegalovirus exposure and HLA in healthy donors. This clone was observed once. Assay: immunoSEQ multiplex PCR; the TCRdb copy retains only in-frame clones and omits some. The repertoire holds about 100,000 clones, with under 97% as singletons. The sequencing sample was made of PBMCs. The source is a woman aged 18 to 35 in good health and CMV-seronegative.

For the CDR3, the DNA is TGTGCCACCAGCAGAGAATGGAGGGATTCTGGCTACACCTTC. It is translated as CATSREWRDSGYTF. The gene calls are TRBV15 and TRBJ1-2; the D is unclear. The CDR3 is 14 residues long. V lost 0 bases and J 7 bases, leaving 12 bases between the germline ends. The germline CDR1 and CDR2 sequences are LNHNV and YYDKDF (reference sequence).